This entry is about one T cell receptor beta chain. The authors ran a second PCR of 7 to 11 cycles using a sample-barcoded 5' primer and a J-beta primer mix. TCRdb itself ran the 5' RACE reads through MiXCR, one entry per CDR3 protein. This sample has almost 800,000 distinct CDR3 sequences, with roughly 60% found just once. This record comes from a study of blood T cells in healthy people across ages. The CDR3 totals 15 residues. Germline loops: CDR1 SGDLS, CDR2 YYNGEE. V and J are TRBV9 and TRBJ2-4, with a possible D match to TRBD2 (6 bases). With the DNA end fitting TRBJ2-7 better, the J assignment may be wrong. The sample consisted of blood. This TCR was sampled from a young man in good health. Written as DNA, the CDR3 is TGTGCCAGCAGCATCAACCCCGGAGTGGGGGGCGAGCAGTACTTC. This gives the protein CASSINPGVGGEQYF.